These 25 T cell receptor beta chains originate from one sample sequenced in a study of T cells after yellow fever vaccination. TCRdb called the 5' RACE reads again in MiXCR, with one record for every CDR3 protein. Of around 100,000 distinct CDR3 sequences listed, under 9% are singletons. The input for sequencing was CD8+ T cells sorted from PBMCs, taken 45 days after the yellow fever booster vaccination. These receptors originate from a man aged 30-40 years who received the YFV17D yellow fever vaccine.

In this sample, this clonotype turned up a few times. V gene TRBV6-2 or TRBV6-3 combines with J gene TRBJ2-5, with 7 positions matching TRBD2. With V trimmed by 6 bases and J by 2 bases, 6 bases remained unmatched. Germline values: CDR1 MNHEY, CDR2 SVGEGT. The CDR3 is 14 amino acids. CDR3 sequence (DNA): TGTGCCAGCAGCCAGCGGGGCCTACAAGAGACCCAGTACTTC. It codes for CASSQRGLQETQYF.

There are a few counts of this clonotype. CDR3 protein: CASSQALAGLNEQYF. The CDR3 DNA reads TGTGCCAGCAGCCAAGCTCTAGCGGGCTTGAACGAGCAGTACTTC. V gene TRBV14 combines with J gene TRBJ2-7; 8 nucleotides agree with TRBD2. CDR3 length: 15 residues. Per the germline V gene, CDR1 is SGHDN and CDR2 is FVKESK. With V trimmed by 1 base and J by 5 bases, 7 bases remained unmatched.

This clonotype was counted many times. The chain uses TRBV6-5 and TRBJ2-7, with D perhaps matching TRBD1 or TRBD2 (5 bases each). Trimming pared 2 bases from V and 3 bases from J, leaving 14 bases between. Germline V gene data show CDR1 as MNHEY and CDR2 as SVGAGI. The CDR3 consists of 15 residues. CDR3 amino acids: CASSYPGQRYYEQYF. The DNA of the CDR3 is TGTGCCAGCAGTTACCCGGGGCAGCGATACTACGAGCAGTACTTC.

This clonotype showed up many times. Here the CDR3 DNA reads TGTGCCAGCAGCCAAACACAGGGATCCGGGGCCAACGTCCTGACTTTC. Protein sequence: CASSQTQGSGANVLTF. The chain is built from TRBV4-2 and TRBJ2-6; maybe TRBD1 (6 bases). CDR3 length equals 16 residues. Germline CDR1 LGHNA, CDR2 YNFKEQ. V lost 2 bases and J lost 4, with 12 bases in between.

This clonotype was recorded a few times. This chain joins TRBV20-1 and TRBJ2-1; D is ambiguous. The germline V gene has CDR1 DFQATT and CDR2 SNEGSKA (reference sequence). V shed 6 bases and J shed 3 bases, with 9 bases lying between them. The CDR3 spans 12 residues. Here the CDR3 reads CSALDGYNEQFF. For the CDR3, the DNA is TGCAGTGCCCTAGACGGCTACAATGAGCAGTTCTTC.

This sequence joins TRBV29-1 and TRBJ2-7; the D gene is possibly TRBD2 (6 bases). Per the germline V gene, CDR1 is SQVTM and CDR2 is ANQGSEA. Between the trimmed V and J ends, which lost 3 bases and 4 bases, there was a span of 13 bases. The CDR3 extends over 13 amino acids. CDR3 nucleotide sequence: TGCAGCGTTGAGGTAGGGAGGACTTACGAGCAGTACTTC. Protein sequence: CSVEVGRTYEQYF.

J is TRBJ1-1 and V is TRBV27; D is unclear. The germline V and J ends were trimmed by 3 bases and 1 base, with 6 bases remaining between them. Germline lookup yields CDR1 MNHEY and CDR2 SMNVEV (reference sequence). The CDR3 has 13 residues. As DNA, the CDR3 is TGTGCCAGCAGTTTTTTTGGGAACACTGAAGCTTTCTTT. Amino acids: CASSFFGNTEAFF.

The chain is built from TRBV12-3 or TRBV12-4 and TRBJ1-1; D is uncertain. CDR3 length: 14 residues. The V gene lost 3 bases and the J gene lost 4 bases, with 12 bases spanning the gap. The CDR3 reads CASSLFRGATEAFF. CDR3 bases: TGTGCCAGCAGTTTGTTCCGGGGAGCCACTGAAGCTTTCTTT.

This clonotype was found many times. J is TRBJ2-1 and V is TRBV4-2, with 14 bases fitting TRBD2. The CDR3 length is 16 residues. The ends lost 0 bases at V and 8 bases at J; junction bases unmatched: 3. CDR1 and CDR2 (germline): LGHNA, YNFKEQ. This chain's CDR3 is CASSQEGTSGSYEQFF. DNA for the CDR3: TGTGCCAGCAGCCAAGAAGGGACTAGCGGGAGCTATGAGCAGTTCTTC.

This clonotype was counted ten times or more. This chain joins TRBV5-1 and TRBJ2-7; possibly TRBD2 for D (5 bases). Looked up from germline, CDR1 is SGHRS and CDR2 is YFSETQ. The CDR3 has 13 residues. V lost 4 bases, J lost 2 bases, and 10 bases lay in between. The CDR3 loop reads CASSLEAAYEQYF. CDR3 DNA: TGCGCCAGCAGCCTGGAAGCGGCCTACGAGCAGTACTTC.

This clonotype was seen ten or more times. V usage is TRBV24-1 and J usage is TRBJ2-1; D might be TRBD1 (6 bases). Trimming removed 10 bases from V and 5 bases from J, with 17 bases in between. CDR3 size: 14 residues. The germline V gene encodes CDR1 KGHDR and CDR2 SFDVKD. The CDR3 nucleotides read TGTGCCACGCCTCGGGGTAGGGGGAACAATGAGCAGTTCTTC. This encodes CATPRGRGNNEQFF.

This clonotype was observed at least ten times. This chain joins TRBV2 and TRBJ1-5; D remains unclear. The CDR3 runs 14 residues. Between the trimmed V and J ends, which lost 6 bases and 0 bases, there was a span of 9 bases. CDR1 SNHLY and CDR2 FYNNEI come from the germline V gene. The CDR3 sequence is CASRTAYSNQPQHF. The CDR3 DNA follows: TGTGCCAGCAGGACCGCCTATAGCAATCAGCCCCAGCATTTT.

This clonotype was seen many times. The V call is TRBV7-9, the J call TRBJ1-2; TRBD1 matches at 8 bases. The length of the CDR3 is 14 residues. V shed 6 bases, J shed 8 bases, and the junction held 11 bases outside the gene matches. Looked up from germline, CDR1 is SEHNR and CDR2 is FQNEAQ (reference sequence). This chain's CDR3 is CASRPPGQEGGYTF. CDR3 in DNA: TGTGCCAGCAGACCCCCGGGACAGGAGGGGGGCTACACCTTC. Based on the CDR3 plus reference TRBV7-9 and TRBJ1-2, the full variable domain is DTGVSQNPRHKITKRGQNVTFRCDPISEHNRLYWYRQTLGQGPEFLTYFQNEAQLEKSRLLSDRFSAERPKGSFSTLEIQRTEQGDSAMYLCASRPPGQEGGYTFGSGTRLTVV.

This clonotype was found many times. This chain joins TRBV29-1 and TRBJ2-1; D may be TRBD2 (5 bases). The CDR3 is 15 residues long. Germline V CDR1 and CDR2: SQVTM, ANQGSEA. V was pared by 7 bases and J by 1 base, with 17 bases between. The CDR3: CSAPATSTSYNEQFF. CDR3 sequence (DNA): TGCAGCGCCCCGGCTACTAGTACGTCCTACAATGAGCAGTTCTTC.

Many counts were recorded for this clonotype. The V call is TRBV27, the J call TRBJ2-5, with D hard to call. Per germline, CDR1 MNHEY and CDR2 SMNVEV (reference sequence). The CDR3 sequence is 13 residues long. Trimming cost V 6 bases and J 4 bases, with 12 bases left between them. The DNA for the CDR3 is TGTGCCAGCAGGAATGGGAATCTAGAGACCCAGTACTTC. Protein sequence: CASRNGNLETQYF.

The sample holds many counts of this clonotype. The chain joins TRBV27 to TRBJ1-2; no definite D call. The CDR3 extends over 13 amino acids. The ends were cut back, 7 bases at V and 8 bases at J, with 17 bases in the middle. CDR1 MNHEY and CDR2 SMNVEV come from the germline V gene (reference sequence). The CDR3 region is CASKSGPQWGYTF. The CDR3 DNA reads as TGTGCCAGCAAATCCGGGCCCCAGTGGGGCTACACCTTC.

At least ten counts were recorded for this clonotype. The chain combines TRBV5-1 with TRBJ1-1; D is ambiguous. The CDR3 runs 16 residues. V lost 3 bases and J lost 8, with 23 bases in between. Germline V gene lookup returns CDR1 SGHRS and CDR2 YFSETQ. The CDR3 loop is CASSSNGDTASFEAFF. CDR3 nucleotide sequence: TGCGCCAGCAGCTCCAATGGCGACACCGCAAGTTTCGAAGCTTTCTTT.

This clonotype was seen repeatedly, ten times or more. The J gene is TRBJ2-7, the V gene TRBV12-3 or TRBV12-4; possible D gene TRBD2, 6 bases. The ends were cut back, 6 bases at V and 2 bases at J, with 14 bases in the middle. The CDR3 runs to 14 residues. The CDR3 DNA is TGTGCCAGCAGCTCCCGGGACTCTACCTACGAGCAGTACTTC. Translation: CASSSRDSTYEQYF.

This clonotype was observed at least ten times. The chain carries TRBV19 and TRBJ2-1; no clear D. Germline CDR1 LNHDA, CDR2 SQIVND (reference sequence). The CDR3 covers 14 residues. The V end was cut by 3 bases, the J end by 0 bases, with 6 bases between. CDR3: CASSIRHSYNEQFF. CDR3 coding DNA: TGTGCCAGTAGTATTAGGCACTCCTACAATGAGCAGTTCTTC.

The DNA for the CDR3 is TGCGCCAGCGGTACCGGGACCAGCTACAATGAGCAGTTCTTC. Its protein is CASGTGTSYNEQFF. The gene calls are TRBV5-1 and TRBJ2-1; perhaps D is TRBD1 or TRBD2 (5 bases each). V was cut by 7 bases and J by 3 bases, with 14 bases left in between. Germline loops: CDR1 SGHRS, CDR2 YFSETQ. CDR3 length equals 14 residues. Supplemented by reference TRBV5-1 and TRBJ2-1, the full variable domain reads KAGVTQTPRYLIKTRGQQVTLSCSPISGHRSVSWYQQTPGQGLQFLFEYFSETQRNKGNFPGRFSGRQFSNSRSEMNVSTLELGDSALYLCASGTGTSYNEQFFGPGTRLTVL.

The CDR3 spells CASSLEYQGKAFF. CDR3 DNA sequence: TGTGCCAGCAGCTTGGAGTACCAGGGGAAAGCTTTCTTT. V gene TRBV5-6 combines with J gene TRBJ1-1; tentatively, D is TRBD1 (6 bases). V lost 0 bases and J 9 bases, leaving 12 bases between the germline ends. Germline V gene sequence: CDR1 SGHDT, CDR2 YYEEEE. The CDR3 is made up of 13 amino acids. Full variable domain (remainder filled in from reference TRBV5-6 and TRBJ1-1): DAGVTQSPTHLIKTRGQQVTLRCSPKSGHDTVSWYQQALGQGPQFIFQYYEEEERQRGNFPDRFSGHQFPNYSSELNVNALLLGDSALYLCASSLEYQGKAFFGQGTRLTVV.

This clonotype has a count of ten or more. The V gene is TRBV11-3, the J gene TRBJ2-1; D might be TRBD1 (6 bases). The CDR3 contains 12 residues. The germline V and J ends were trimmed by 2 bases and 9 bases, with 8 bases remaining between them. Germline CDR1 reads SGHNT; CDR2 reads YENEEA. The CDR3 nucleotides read TGTGCCAGCAGCTTACCAGGGGTTGAGCAGTTCTTC. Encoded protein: CASSLPGVEQFF.

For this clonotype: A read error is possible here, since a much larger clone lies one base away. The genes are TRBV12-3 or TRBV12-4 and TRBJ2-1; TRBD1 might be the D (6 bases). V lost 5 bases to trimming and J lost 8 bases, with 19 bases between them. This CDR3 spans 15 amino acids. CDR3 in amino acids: CASSGDTGLGDEQFF. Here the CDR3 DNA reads TGTGCCAGCAGTGGGGACACGGGTCTTGGAGATGAGCAGTTCTTC.

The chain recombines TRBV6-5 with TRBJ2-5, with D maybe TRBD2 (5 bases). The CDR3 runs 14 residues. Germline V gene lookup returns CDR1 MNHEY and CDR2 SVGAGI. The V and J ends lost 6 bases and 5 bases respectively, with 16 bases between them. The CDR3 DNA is TGTGCCAGCAGCTCCTCTGCGGGCCGGGAGACCCAGTACTTC. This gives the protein CASSSSAGRETQYF.

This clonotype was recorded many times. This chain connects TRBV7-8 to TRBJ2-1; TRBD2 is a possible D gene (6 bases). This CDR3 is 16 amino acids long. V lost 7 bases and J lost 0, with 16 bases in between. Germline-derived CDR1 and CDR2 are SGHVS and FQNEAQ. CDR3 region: CASNTGGLSSYNEQFF. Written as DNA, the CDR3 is TGTGCCAGCAACACCGGAGGGTTGAGCTCCTACAATGAGCAGTTCTTC.